Described below is a single T cell receptor beta chain sequence and its context. Combining a sample-barcoded 5' primer with a J-beta primer mix, a second PCR ran for roughly 7 to 12 cycles. TCRdb redid the calling of the 5' RACE reads with MiXCR, one entry per CDR3 protein. In the table there are approximately 730,000 distinct CDR3 sequences, 53% of which are singletons. The sample comes from a study of blood T cells in healthy people across ages. The V and J ends lost 7 bases and 12 bases respectively, with 13 bases between them. CDR1 and CDR2 from the germline V gene are SGHAT and FQNNGV. The CDR3 spans 11 residues.

Sequences were obtained from blood. The V gene is TRBV11-2, the J gene TRBJ2-1; the D gene is possibly TRBD2 (6 bases). This sequence originates from a man older than 75 in good health. The CDR3 is CASTGTFWQFF. In DNA form, the CDR3 reads TGTGCCAGCACCGGGACTTTTTGGCAGTTCTTC.